This TCR beta chain comes out of a study of T cell responses to AZD1222 COVID-19 vaccine. Per the germline V gene, CDR1 is LNHNV and CDR2 is YYDKDF (reference sequence). This CDR3 spans 16 amino acids. The V end was cut by 2 bases, the J end by 0 bases, with 10 bases between. The table came from immunoSEQ multiplex PCR; TCRdb's copy has only in-frame clones and leaves some out. The table has roughly 140,000 clones, about 91% seen once. This TCR came from an adult in good health. The V call is TRBV15, the J call TRBJ2-2; D not resolved. This specimen was peripheral blood, taken on day 0 of AZD1222 vaccination. The CDR3 bases are TGTGCCACCAGCAGAAGTCCTGGACCGAACACCGGGGAGCTGTTTTTT. Translating gives CATSRSPGPNTGELFF.